This TCR beta chain was recorded in a study of cytomegalovirus exposure and HLA in healthy donors. Vbeta (60) and Jbeta (13) primers were used in the PCR. Method: immunoSEQ multiplex PCR; TCRdb's copy keeps in-frame clones and lacks some. The sample records 120,000 to 150,000 clones, 60% to 85% being singletons. V gave up 8 bases and J gave up 10 bases, with 21 bases separating them. The CDR3 is 15 residues long. CDR1 MNHEY and CDR2 SVGAGI come from the germline V gene. Sequences were obtained from PBMCs. The clonotype originates from a middle-aged man in good health and CMV-seropositive. V gene TRBV6-5 combines with J gene TRBJ1-6; possibly TRBD1 for D (6 bases). CDR3 region: CASRTSTGLGSPLHF. CDR3 nucleotides: TGTGCCAGCCGGACTTCAACAGGGCTTGGGTCACCCCTCCACTTT.